This T cell receptor beta chain was documented in a study of OX40 agonist ivuxolimab in advanced cancers. Study details: Partial responses occurred in three patients (one hepatocellular carcinoma, two cutaneous melanoma).

Produced via immunoSEQ multiplex PCR; TCRdb's table is partial and in-frame only. The table includes some 21,000 clones, 87% detected once. This CDR3 has 12 amino acids. Deletions cut 10 bases from V and 4 bases from J, with 13 bases between. The germline V gene encodes CDR1 SEHNR and CDR2 FQNEAQ (reference sequence). This clonotype was sampled from an adult with an advanced solid tumor such as melanoma, head and neck, liver or kidney cancer. The chain combines TRBV7-9 with TRBJ1-2, with a weak D call TRBD1 (6 bases). The specimen comprised CD4+ or CD8+ T cells sorted from blood, sampled in a trial of the OX40 agonist ivuxolimab. The CDR3 region has the DNA TGTGCCACCCGAGGGGGGGTCTATGGCTACACCTTC. This encodes CATRGGVYGYTF.